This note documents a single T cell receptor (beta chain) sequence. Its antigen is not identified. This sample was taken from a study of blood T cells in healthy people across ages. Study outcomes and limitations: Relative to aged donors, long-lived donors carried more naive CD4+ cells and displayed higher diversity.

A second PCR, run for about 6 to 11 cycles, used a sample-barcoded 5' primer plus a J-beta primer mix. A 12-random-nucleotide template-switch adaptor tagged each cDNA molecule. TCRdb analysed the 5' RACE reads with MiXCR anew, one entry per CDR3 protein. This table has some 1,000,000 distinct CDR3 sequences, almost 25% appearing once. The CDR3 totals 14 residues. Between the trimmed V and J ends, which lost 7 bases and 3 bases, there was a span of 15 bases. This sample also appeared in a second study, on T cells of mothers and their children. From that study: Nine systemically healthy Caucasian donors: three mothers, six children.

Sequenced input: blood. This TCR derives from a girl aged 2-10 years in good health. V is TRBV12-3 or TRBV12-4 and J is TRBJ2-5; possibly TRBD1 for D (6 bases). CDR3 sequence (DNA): TGTGCCAGCAATCATGCAGGGGTAAAAGAGACCCAGTACTTC. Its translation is CASNHAGVKETQYF.